Listed here are 4 T cell receptor beta chains from one sample, sequenced in a study of T cells in localized non-small cell lung cancer (dated by TCRdb to the early 2020s). The library was built by means of the immunoSEQ multiplex PCR assay. TCRdb obtained this table from immuneACCESS and retained in-frame rearrangements with V and J assigned. These tables miss some clones; where compared with another copy, unresolved V genes account for less than half of the shortfall, and the remainder is unexplained. The sample table contains 3,100 or so clones; only one count was recorded for 24% of them. The ten largest clonotypes hold 14% of the sample. The starting material was normal lung tissue next to the tumor, obtained before any cancer treatment. Receptors were obtained from a man aged 40 to 69 with stage III squamous cell lung carcinoma.

By its share, this clone is medium-sized. The chain recombines TRBV6-8 with TRBJ1-6; no firm D call. The germline V and J ends were trimmed by 8 bases and 7 bases, with 21 bases remaining between them. In germline, CDR1 is MNHGY, CDR2 SAAAGT. The CDR3 sequence is 16 residues long. CDR3 amino acids: CASERGGQFENSPLHF. The CDR3 DNA follows: TGTGCCAGCGAACGAGGAGGGCAGTTTGAGAATTCACCCCTCCACTTT.

This clone was detected only a few times. This chain connects TRBV9 to TRBJ2-1; D gene unclear. Germline-derived CDR1 and CDR2 are SGDLS and YYNGEE. V was trimmed by 5 bases and J by 10 bases, leaving 13 bases between them. The CDR3 runs 12 residues. CDR3 loop: CASSDQQIEQFF. The CDR3, as DNA: TGTGCCAGCAGTGACCAACAGATAGAGCAGTTCTTC. Complete variable domain (other parts from reference TRBV9 and TRBJ2-1): DSGVTQTPKHLITATGQRVTLRCSPRSGDLSVYWYQQSLDQGLQFLIQYYNGEERAKGNILERFSAQQFPDLHSELNLSSLELGDSALYFCASSDQQIEQFFGPGTRLTVL.

In this sample, this clone turned up a few times. The chain joins TRBV12-5 to TRBJ2-3, with D perhaps TRBD1 or TRBD2 (5 bases each). There are 14 residues in the CDR3. The germline CDR1 and CDR2 sequences are LGHNT and FRNRAP. The CDR3 coding sequence is TGTGCCAGCATACTGGGGGAGCCAAGGGATACGCAGTATTTT. Amino acids: CASILGEPRDTQYF.

This clone was detected ten times or more. The V gene is TRBV9, the J gene TRBJ2-5, with D hard to call. The CDR3 spans 12 residues. Germline assignment: CDR1 SGDLS and CDR2 YYNGEE. With 4 bases removed from V and 4 bases from J, the gap between germline ends came to 8 bases. CDR3 sequence reads: CASSSQAETQYF. CDR3 in DNA: TGTGCCAGCAGCTCCCAGGCAGAGACCCAGTACTTC.